The present TCR beta chain was sequenced within a study of T cell responses to AZD1222 COVID-19 vaccine. The V and J ends lost 0 bases and 2 bases respectively, with 12 bases between them. Per the germline V gene, CDR1 is SGDLS and CDR2 is YYNGEE. This CDR3 contains 15 residues. Comments on this clone: Its antigen is not identified.

Findings and caveats of the study: Two AZD1222 administrations were followed by greater Spike-specific TCR breadth and depth. Repertoires were obtained only post-peak T cell response. The number of AZD1222 recipients seropositive at baseline was only five or six.

Assay: immunoSEQ multiplex PCR; the TCRdb copy retains only in-frame clones and omits some. Here the sample spans some 140,000 clones, nearly 90% being singletons. The sequencing here drew on peripheral blood, taken 28 days after the second AZD1222 dose. This TCR came from an adult who received the AZD1222 COVID-19 vaccine. The chain links TRBV9 to TRBJ2-7; D not resolved. This CDR3 is CASSVAAGYTYEQYF. The CDR3 DNA is TGTGCCAGCAGCGTAGCCGCAGGTTATACCTACGAGCAGTACTTC.